This is a list of T cell receptor beta chains from one sample in a study of long-term antiretroviral therapy in people with HIV. Generated by immunoSEQ multiplex PCR, the TCRdb table keeps only in-frame clones and is missing some. The table includes about 22,000 clones, about 88% detected once. Source: unsorted PBMCs, taken 2.3 years after starting antiretroviral therapy. The origin of the receptors is a man aged 55 to 69 with HIV. Both conserved end residues are part of each CDR3. Fields, in order: clone size, D gene, V gene, J gene, CDR3 DNA, CDR3 protein. A D gene is named only where the DNA matches it firmly. Where a row states a size, it is once, few, many or the class of an expanded clone; other rows omit it.

-	-	TRBV30	TRBJ2-2	TGTGCCTGGAGTGGCCTTACAGCGAACACCGGGGAGCTGTTTTTT	CAWSGLTANTGELFF
-	TRBD2	TRBV5-1	TRBJ2-1	TGCGCCAGCAGCTTAAGTGGACTAGCAGGTCATGAGCAGTTCTTC	CASSLSGLAGHEQFF
few	-	TRBV7-3	TRBJ1-4	TGTGCCAGCAGCTTAACGGGGGAAAAACTGTTTTTT	CASSLTGEKLFF
-	TRBD2	TRBV29-1	TRBJ2-5	TGCAGCGTTGATGCGGGGGGGCTCCAAGAGACCCAGTACTTC	CSVDAGGLQETQYF
-	-	TRBV5-4	TRBJ1-1	TGTGCCAGCAGCTTCAAAACCTGGGCTGGAGTCACTGAAGCTTTCTTT	CASSFKTWAGVTEAFF
once	TRBD1	TRBV6-6	TRBJ1-5	TGTGCCAGCAGTTATCCCCGACAGGGAGAAGGTCAGCCCCAGCATTTT	CASSYPRQGEGQPQHF
-	TRBD2	TRBV12-5	TRBJ2-1	TGTGCTAGTGGTTTGGCCTTTTCTAGCGGAAGCTCCTACAATGAGCAGTTCTTC	CASGLAFSSGSSYNEQFF
few	-	TRBV5-1	TRBJ2-3	TGCGCCAGCAGCTTGAACACAGATACGCAGTATTTT	CASSLNTDTQYF
-	TRBD1	TRBV5-1	TRBJ2-2	TGCGCCAGCAGCTTGGGACAGGGGGCAATGTACGGGGAGCTGTTTTTT	CASSLGQGAMYGELFF
-	TRBD2	TRBV9	TRBJ2-3	TGTGCCAGCAGCGAACGGACTAGCGGGGGCCTCACAGATACGCAGTATTTT	CASSERTSGGLTDTQYF
-	TRBD1	TRBV15	TRBJ2-5	TGTGCCACCAGCAGAGACTCGGCCGGGACAGGGGGCGAGACCCAGTACTTC	CATSRDSAGTGGETQYF
-	-	TRBV19	TRBJ1-5	TGTGCCAGTAGTATAGTGGCGAGGTTTCTATATAGCAATCAGCCCCAGCATTTT	CASSIVARFLYSNQPQHF
-	TRBD1	TRBV27	TRBJ1-2	TGTGCCAGCAGGAACAGGGGGAGTGACTATGGCTACACCTTC	CASRNRGSDYGYTF
-	-	TRBV10-1	TRBJ2-3	TGCGCCAGCAGTGACCCGCGGGTAGATACGCAGTATTTT	CASSDPRVDTQYF
-	-	TRBV5-1	TRBJ2-1	TGCGCCAGCAGCCGGGAGCCAGGGATCTACAATGAGCAGTTCTTC	CASSREPGIYNEQFF
-	-	TRBV2	TRBJ1-5	TGTGCCAGCACCCCGGGCCCCCCGACGGGGCAGCCCCAGCATTTT	CASTPGPPTGQPQHF
-	TRBD2	TRBV7-2	TRBJ2-1	TGTGCCAGCAGCTGGGGGACTAGCGGGAGAACTGAGCAGTTCTTC	CASSWGTSGRTEQFF
once	TRBD1	TRBV19	TRBJ2-3	TGTGCCAGTAGTCCCGACAGGGCTACAGATACGCAGTATTTT	CASSPDRATDTQYF
once	TRBD1	TRBV2	TRBJ1-2	TGTGCCAGCAGTCGGGACAGGGGGCCTGGCTACACCTTC	CASSRDRGPGYTF
-	TRBD2	TRBV4-1	TRBJ2-7	TGCGCCAGCAGCCTCAGCTGGGGGGGTTCTTACGAGCAGTACTTC	CASSLSWGGSYEQYF
once	-	TRBV5-1	TRBJ2-3	TGCGCCAGCAGCTTGACGGGGGTGAGAGGAGATACGCAGTATTTT	CASSLTGVRGDTQYF
-	-	TRBV18	TRBJ2-5	TGTGCCAGCGATGGACAGCAAGAGACCCAGTACTTC	CASDGQQETQYF
few	-	TRBV9	TRBJ1-1	TGTGCCAGCAGCGTAGACGATGGCACTGAAGCTTTCTTT	CASSVDDGTEAFF